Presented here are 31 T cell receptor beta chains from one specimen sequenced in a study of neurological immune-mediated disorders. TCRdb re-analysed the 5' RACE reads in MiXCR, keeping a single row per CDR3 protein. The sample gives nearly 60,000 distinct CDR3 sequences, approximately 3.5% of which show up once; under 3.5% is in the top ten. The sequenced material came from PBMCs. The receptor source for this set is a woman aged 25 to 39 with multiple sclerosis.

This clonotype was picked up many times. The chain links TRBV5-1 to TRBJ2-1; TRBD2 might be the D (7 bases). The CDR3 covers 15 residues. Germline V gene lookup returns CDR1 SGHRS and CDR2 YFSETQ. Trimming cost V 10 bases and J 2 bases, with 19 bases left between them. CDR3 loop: CAGSEGGPTYNEQFF. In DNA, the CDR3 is TGCGCCGGGTCTGAGGGGGGGCCGACCTACAATGAGCAGTTCTTC. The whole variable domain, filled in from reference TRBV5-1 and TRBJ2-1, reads KAGVTQTPRYLIKTRGQQVTLSCSPISGHRSVSWYQQTPGQGLQFLFEYFSETQRNKGNFPGRFSGRQFSNSRSEMNVSTLELGDSALYLCAGSEGGPTYNEQFFGPGTRLTVL.

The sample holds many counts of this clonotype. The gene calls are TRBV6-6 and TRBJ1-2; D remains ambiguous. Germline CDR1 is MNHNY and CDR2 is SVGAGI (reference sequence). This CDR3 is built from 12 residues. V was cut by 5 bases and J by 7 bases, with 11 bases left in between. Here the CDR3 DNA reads TGTGCCAGCAGTCTCGAAATACGTGGCTACACCTTC. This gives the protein CASSLEIRGYTF.

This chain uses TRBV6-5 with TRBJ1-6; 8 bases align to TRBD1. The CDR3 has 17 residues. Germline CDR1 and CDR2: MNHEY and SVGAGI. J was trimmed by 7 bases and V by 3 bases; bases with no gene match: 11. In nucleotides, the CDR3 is TGTGCCAGCAGTTATGACGGCAGGGGGCGTCGGAATTCACCCCTCCACTTT. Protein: CASSYDGRGRRNSPLHF.

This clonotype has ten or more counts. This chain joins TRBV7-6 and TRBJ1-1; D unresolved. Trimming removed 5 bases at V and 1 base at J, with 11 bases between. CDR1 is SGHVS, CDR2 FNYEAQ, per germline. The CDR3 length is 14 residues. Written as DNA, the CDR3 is TGTGCCAGCAGCCTGCTCCCTGGGAACACTGAAGCTTTCTTT. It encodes CASSLLPGNTEAFF. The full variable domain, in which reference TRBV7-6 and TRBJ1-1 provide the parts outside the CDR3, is GAGVSQSPRYKVTKRGQDVALRCDPISGHVSLYWYRQALGQGPEFLTYFNYEAQQDKSGLPNDRFSAERPEGSISTLTIQRTEQRDSAMYRCASSLLPGNTEAFFGQGTRLTVV.

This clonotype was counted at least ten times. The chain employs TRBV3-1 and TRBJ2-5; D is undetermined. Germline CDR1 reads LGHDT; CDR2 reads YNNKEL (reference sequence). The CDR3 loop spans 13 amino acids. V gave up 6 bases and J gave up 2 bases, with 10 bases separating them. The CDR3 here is CASSRTLQETQYF. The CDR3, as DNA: TGTGCCAGCAGTCGAACCTTGCAAGAGACCCAGTACTTC.

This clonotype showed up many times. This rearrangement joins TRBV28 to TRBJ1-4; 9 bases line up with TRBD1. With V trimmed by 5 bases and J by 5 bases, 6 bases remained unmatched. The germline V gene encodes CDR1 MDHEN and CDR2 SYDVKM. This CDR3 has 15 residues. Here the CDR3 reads CASSTGGGPNEKLFF. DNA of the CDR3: TGTGCCAGCAGTACAGGGGGCGGCCCGAATGAAAAACTGTTTTTT.

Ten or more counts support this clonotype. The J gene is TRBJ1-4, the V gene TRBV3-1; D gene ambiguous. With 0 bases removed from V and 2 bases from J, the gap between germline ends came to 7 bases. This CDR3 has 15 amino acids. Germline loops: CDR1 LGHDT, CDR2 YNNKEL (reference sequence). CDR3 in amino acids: CASSQEGRTNEKLFF. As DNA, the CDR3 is TGTGCCAGCAGCCAAGAGGGGAGGACTAATGAAAAACTGTTTTTT.

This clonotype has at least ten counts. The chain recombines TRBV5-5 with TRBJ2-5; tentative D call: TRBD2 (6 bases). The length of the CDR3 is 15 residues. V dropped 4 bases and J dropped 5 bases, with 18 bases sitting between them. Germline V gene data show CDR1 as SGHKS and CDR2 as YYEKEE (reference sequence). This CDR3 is CASSPGGVQVETQYF. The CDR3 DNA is TGTGCCAGCAGCCCGGGCGGGGTGCAAGTTGAGACCCAGTACTTC. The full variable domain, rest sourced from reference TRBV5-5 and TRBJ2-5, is DAGVTQSPTHLIKTRGQQVTLRCSPISGHKSVSWYQQVLGQGPQFIFQYYEKEERGRGNFPDRFSARQFPNYSSELNVNALLLGDSALYLCASSPGGVQVETQYFGPGTRLLVL.

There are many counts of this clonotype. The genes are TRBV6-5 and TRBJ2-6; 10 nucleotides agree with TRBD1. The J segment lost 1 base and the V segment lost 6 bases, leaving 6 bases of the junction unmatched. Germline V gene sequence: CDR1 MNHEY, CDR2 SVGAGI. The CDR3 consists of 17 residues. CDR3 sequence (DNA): TGTGCCAGCAGGACAGGGGGCGCGTTATCTGGGGCCAACGTCCTGACTTTC. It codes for CASRTGGALSGANVLTF.

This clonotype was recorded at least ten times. The CDR3 DNA is TGCGCCAGCAGCTTGGTTCCGGGACTAGCGGGGGGAAACCAAGAGACCCAGTACTTC. This gives the protein CASSLVPGLAGGNQETQYF. V is TRBV5-1 and J is TRBJ2-5; 15 bases are shared with TRBD2. The length of the CDR3 is 19 residues. Trimming took 0 bases from V and 0 from J; bases not matched to a gene: 6. Germline V gives CDR1 SGHRS, CDR2 YFSETQ.

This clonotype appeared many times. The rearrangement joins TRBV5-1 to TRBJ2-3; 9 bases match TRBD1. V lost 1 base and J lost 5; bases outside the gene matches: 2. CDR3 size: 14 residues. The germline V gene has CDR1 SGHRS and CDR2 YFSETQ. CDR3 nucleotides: TGCGCCAGCAGCTTGCGACAGGGGGGAGATACGCAGTATTTT. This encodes CASSLRQGGDTQYF.

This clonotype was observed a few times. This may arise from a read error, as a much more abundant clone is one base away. The CDR3 DNA reads as TGCAGTGTCCTGGCCCGAAAGGGGACCTATGGCTACACCTTC. Translated: CSVLARKGTYGYTF. This chain connects TRBV20-1 to TRBJ1-2; the D gene is possibly TRBD1 (5 bases). This CDR3 comprises 14 residues. The germline gives CDR1 DFQATT, CDR2 SNEGSKA (reference sequence). Trimming pared 7 bases from V and 4 bases from J, leaving 19 bases between.

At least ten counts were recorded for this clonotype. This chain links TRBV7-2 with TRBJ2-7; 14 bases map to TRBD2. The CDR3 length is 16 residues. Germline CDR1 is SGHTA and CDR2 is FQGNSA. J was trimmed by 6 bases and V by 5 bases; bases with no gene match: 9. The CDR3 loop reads CASSTRTSGGQAEQYF. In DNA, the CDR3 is TGTGCCAGCAGCACCCGGACTAGCGGGGGGCAGGCCGAGCAGTACTTC.

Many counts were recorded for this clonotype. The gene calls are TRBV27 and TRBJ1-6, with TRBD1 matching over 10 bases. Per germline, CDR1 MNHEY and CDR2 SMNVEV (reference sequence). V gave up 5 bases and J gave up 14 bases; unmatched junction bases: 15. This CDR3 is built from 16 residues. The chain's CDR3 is CASSIHRDRGTGTLHF. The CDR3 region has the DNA TGTGCCAGCAGTATCCACCGGGACAGGGGTACTGGCACCCTCCACTTT.

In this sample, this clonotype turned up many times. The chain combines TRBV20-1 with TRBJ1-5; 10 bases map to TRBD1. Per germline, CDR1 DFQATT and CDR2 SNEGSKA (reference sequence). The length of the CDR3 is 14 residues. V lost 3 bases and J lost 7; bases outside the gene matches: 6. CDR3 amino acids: CSASRQGAGQPQHF. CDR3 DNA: TGCAGTGCTAGTAGACAGGGGGCAGGACAGCCCCAGCATTTT.

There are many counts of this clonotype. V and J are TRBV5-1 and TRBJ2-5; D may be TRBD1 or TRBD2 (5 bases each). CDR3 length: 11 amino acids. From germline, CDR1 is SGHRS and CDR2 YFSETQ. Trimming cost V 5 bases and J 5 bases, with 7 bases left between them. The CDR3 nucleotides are TGCGCCAGCAGGGGGGAGGAGACCCAGTACTTC. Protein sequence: CASRGEETQYF.

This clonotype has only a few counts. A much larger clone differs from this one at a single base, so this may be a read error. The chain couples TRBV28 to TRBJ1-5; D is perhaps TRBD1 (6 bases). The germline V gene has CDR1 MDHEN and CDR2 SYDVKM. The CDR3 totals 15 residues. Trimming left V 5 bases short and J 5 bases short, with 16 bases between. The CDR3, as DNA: TGTGCCAGCAGTACCATACAGGGTAGTCATCAGCCCCAGCATTTT. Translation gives CASSTIQGSHQPQHF.

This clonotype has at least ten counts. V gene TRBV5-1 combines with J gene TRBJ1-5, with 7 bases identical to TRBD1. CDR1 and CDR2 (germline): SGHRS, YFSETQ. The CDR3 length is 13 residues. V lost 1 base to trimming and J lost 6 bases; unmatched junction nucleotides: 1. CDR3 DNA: TGCGCCAGCAGCTTGTCAGGGGGTCAGCCCCAGCATTTT. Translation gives CASSLSGGQPQHF.

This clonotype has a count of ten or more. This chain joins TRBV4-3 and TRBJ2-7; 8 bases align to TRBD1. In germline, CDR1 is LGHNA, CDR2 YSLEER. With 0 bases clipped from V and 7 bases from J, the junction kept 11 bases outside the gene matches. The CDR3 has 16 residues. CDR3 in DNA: TGCGCCAGCAGCCAAGATCTCTCGCAGGGGGCGTATGAGCAGTACTTC. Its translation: CASSQDLSQGAYEQYF.

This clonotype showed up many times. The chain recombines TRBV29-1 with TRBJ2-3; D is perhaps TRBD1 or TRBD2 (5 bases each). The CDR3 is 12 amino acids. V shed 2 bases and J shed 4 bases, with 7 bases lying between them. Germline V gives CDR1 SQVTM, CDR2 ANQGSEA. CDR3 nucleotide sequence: TGCAGCGTTGAAAGAGGGGCAGATACGCAGTATTTT. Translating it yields CSVERGADTQYF.

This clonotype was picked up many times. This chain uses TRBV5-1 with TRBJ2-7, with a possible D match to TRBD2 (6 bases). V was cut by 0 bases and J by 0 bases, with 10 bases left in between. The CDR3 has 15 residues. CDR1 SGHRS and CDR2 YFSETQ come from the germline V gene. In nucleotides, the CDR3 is TGCGCCAGCAGCTTGGCCGGGAGTCGCTCCTACGAGCAGTACTTC. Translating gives CASSLAGSRSYEQYF.

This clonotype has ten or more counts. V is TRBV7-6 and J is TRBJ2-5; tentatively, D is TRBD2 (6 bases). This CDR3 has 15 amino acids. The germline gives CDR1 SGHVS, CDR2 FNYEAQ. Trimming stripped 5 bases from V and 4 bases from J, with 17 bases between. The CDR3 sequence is CASSQPGLSLETQYF. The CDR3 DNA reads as TGTGCCAGCAGCCAGCCGGGACTCAGCTTAGAGACCCAGTACTTC.

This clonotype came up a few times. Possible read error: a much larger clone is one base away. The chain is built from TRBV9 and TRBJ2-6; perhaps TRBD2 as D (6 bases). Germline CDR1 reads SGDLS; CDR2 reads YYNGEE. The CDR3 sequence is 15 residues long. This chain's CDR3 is CASSSGDSGAKVLTF. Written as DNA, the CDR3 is TGTGCCAGCAGCTCTGGGGACTCTGGGGCCAAAGTCCTGACTTTC. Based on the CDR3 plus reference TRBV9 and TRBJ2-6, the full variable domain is DSGVTQTPKHLITATGQRVTLRCSPRSGDLSVYWYQQSLDQGLQFLIQYYNGEERAKGNILERFSAQQFPDLHSELNLSSLELGDSALYFCASSSGDSGAKVLTFGAGSRLTVL.

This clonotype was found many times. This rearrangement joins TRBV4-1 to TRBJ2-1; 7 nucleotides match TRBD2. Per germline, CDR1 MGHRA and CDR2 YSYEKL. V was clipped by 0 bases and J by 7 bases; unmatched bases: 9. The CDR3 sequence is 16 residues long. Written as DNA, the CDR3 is TGCGCCAGCAGCCAAGACCTAGCGGTCCGAAAGAATGAGCAGTTCTTC. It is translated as CASSQDLAVRKNEQFF.

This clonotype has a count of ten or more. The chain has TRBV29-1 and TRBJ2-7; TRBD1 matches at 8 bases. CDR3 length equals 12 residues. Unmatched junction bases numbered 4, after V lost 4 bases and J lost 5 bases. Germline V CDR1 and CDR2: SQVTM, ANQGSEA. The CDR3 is CSVGQGANEQYF. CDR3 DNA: TGCAGCGTTGGCCAGGGGGCCAACGAGCAGTACTTC.

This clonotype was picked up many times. The CDR3 DNA reads TGTGCCAGCAGTGGGACAGGGATGCCTAATGAAAAACTGTTTTTT. The encoded protein is CASSGTGMPNEKLFF. The chain uses TRBV2 and TRBJ1-4; the match to TRBD1 covers 8 bases. The CDR3 runs to 15 residues. The J segment lost 3 bases and the V segment lost 4 bases, leaving 4 bases of the junction unmatched. Germline lookup yields CDR1 SNHLY and CDR2 FYNNEI.

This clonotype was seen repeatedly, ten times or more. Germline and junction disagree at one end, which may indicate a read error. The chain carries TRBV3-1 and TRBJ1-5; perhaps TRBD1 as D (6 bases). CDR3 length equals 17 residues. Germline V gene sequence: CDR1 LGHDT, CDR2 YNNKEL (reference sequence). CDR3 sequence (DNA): TGTGCCAGCAGCCTGTCAGGACAGACCGTTAGCAATCAGCCCCAGAATTTT. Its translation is CASSLSGQTVSNQPQNF.

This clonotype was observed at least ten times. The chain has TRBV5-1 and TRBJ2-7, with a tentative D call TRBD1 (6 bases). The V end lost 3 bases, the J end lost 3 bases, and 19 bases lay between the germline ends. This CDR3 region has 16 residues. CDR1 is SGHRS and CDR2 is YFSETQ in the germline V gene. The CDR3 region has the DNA TGCGCCAGCAGCTCGCCTTTACAGGGTCCAGTCTACGAGCAGTACTTC. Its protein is CASSSPLQGPVYEQYF.

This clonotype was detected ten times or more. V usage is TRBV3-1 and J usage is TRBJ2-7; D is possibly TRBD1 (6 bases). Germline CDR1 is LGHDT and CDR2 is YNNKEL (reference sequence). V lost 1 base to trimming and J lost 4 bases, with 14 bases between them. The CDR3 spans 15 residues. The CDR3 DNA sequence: TGTGCCAGCAGCCAAGTAACAGGGATGAGATACGAGCAGTACTTC. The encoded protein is CASSQVTGMRYEQYF.

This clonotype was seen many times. The CDR3 DNA follows: TGTGCCAGCAGCCCAAATGGGCTAGCGGGAGTCCACGAGCAGTACTTC. Translating it yields CASSPNGLAGVHEQYF. This chain connects TRBV7-2 to TRBJ2-7; 10 bases align to TRBD2. With V trimmed by 5 bases and J by 5 bases, 12 bases remained unmatched. This CDR3 is built from 16 residues. Germline-derived CDR1 and CDR2 are SGHTA and FQGNSA.

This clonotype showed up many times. CDR3 in amino acids: CASSLGLLAEITDTQYF. CDR3 DNA: TGTGCCAGCAGCTTAGGTCTCCTAGCGGAAATCACAGATACGCAGTATTTT. V is TRBV7-4 and J is TRBJ2-3, with 7 bases that match TRBD2. Germline CDR1 is SGHVT and CDR2 is SQSDAQ. J was trimmed by 2 bases and V by 1 base; bases with no gene match: 9. There are 17 residues in the CDR3.